The 21 T cell receptor beta chains listed next were all sequenced from one sample in a study of T cell responses to AZD1222 COVID-19 vaccine. Using immunoSEQ multiplex PCR, the repertoire was profiled, and TCRdb retains in-frame clones only, with some absent. The table shows roughly 130,000 clones, with roughly nine tenths occurring only once. The specimen comprised peripheral blood, sampled on day 0 of AZD1222 vaccination. The receptors were gathered from an adult in good health.

On this clone: At one boundary the junction diverges from the germline segment, which might be a read error. The chain combines TRBV7-7 with TRBJ2-2, with D perhaps matching TRBD1 (6 bases). The CDR3 length is 16 residues. Germline V lookup: CDR1 SSHAT, CDR2 FNYEAQ (reference sequence). As DNA, the CDR3 is TGTGCTAGCAGCTTAGAGTGGGGGCTAGGCACCGGGGAGCTGTTTTTT. This codes for CASSLEWGLGTGELFF.

Remarks on this clone: A read error may produce the germline difference seen at one junction end. The chain uses TRBV29-1 and TRBJ1-2; D not certain. The CDR3 runs to 11 residues. In germline, CDR1 is SQVTM, CDR2 ANQGSEA. CDR3 region: CSVEDNYGYTF. CDR3 in DNA: TGCAGCGTAGAAGACAACTATGGCTACACCTTC.

The chain recombines TRBV6-5 with TRBJ1-1; D remains ambiguous. The germline CDR1 and CDR2 sequences are MNHEY and SVGAGI. This CDR3 contains 12 residues. Trimming took off 6 bases at V and 1 base at J, with 6 bases between the two ends. CDR3 sequence: CASRQQNTEAFF. Here the CDR3 DNA reads TGTGCCAGCAGACAACAGAACACTGAAGCTTTCTTT.

V and J are TRBV5-6 and TRBJ1-1; a possible D gene is TRBD1 (5 bases). V was cut by 2 bases and J by 1 base, with 12 bases left in between. CDR3 length: 15 amino acids. Germline lookup yields CDR1 SGHDT and CDR2 YYEEEE. Written as DNA, the CDR3 is TGTGCCAGCAGCTTTGGTTGGGGGGAGAACACTGAAGCTTTCTTT. This encodes CASSFGWGENTEAFF. Full variable domain (rest looked up from reference TRBV5-6 and TRBJ1-1): DAGVTQSPTHLIKTRGQQVTLRCSPKSGHDTVSWYQQALGQGPQFIFQYYEEEERQRGNFPDRFSGHQFPNYSSELNVNALLLGDSALYLCASSFGWGENTEAFFGQGTRLTVV.

The chain links TRBV6-5 to TRBJ2-5; D is possibly TRBD2 (6 bases). The CDR3 runs 15 residues. V shed 6 bases and J shed 0 bases, with 14 bases lying between them. CDR1 is MNHEY, CDR2 SVGAGI, per germline. CDR3 region: CASSWGLQYQETQYF. The CDR3 DNA sequence: TGTGCCAGCAGCTGGGGACTTCAGTACCAAGAGACCCAGTACTTC.

V usage is TRBV14 and J usage is TRBJ1-5; D gene ambiguous. Germline V lookup: CDR1 SGHDN, CDR2 FVKESK. Deletions cut 2 bases from V and 6 bases from J, with 14 bases between. This CDR3 is built from 15 residues. The DNA of the CDR3 is TGTGCCAGCAGCCAACGCAGTACCTCTGGTCAGCCCCAGCATTTT. Translated: CASSQRSTSGQPQHF.

This sequence joins TRBV27 and TRBJ1-2; 12 bases are a match to TRBD1. Looked up from germline, CDR1 is MNHEY and CDR2 is SMNVEV (reference sequence). J gave up 7 bases and V 4 bases, and 10 bases lay outside the gene matches. The CDR3 covers 16 residues. The CDR3 loop is CASSSARDRGLRGYTF. The DNA of the CDR3 is TGTGCCAGCAGTTCCGCACGGGACAGGGGGCTGCGTGGCTACACCTTC.

The rearrangement links TRBV28 to TRBJ2-5, with a weak D call TRBD2 (5 bases). The CDR3 length is 14 residues. CDR1 is MDHEN, CDR2 SYDVKM, per germline. Deletions cut 2 bases from V and 4 bases from J, with 11 bases between. The CDR3 region has the DNA TGTGCCAGCAGTTTAGCGGGCGCCTCAGAGACCCAGTACTTC. The encoded protein is CASSLAGASETQYF.

In its sample, this clone was seen once. This chain uses TRBV6-6 with TRBJ2-1; no clear D. The length of the CDR3 is 13 residues. V lost 6 bases, J lost 7 bases, and 13 bases lay in between. Germline lookup yields CDR1 MNHNY and CDR2 SVGAGI (reference sequence). CDR3 coding DNA: TGTGCCAGCAGGGCCCCGACTTTTAATGAGCAGTTCTTC. Translated, it gives CASRAPTFNEQFF.

This chain links TRBV4-3 with TRBJ1-1; D gene unclear. CDR1 LGHNA and CDR2 YSLEER come from the germline V gene. The ends were cut back, 0 bases at V and 5 bases at J, with 16 bases in the middle. This CDR3 spans 16 amino acids. The CDR3 sequence: CASSQDYFRVLTEAFF. In DNA, the CDR3 is TGCGCCAGCAGCCAAGATTATTTCCGGGTATTGACTGAAGCTTTCTTT.

This chain links TRBV9 with TRBJ1-2; 7 bases line up with TRBD1. From germline, CDR1 is SGDLS and CDR2 YYNGEE. J was trimmed by 14 bases and V by 3 bases; bases with no gene match: 10. This CDR3 contains 12 residues. The CDR3, as DNA: TGTGCCAGCAGCGCCAATTCAGGGGGTCCTACCTTC. This sequence encodes CASSANSGGPTF.

This clone was seen just once. The chain combines TRBV24-1 with TRBJ2-1; the D call may be TRBD1 or TRBD2 (5 bases each). V was shortened by 2 bases and J by 4 bases, with 8 bases between the two germline ends. CDR1 and CDR2 from the germline V gene are KGHDR and SFDVKD. The CDR3 covers 14 residues. CDR3 amino acids: CATSDWGIYNEQFF. The CDR3 coding sequence is TGTGCCACCAGTGATTGGGGGATATACAATGAGCAGTTCTTC.

This clone was seen only once. This chain connects TRBV7-8 to TRBJ2-7, with 8 bases aligning to TRBD1. The J segment lost 3 bases and the V segment lost 3 bases, leaving 7 bases of the junction unmatched. CDR3 length: 15 amino acids. The germline gives CDR1 SGHVS, CDR2 FQNEAQ. As DNA, the CDR3 is TGTGCCAGCAGCTTGGGGCGGACAGGGCACTACGAGCAGTACTTC. Translation gives CASSLGRTGHYEQYF.

The chain uses TRBV25-1 and TRBJ1-4; 7 positions agree with TRBD1. Germline V gene data show CDR1 as MGHDK and CDR2 as SYGVNS. J was trimmed by 4 bases and V by 1 base; bases with no gene match: 6. This CDR3 is 16 amino acids long. The CDR3 region has the DNA TGTGCCAGCAGTGAATCGGGGACAGCCATTAATGAAAAACTGTTTTTT. Protein: CASSESGTAINEKLFF.

The CDR3 coding sequence is TGTGCCAGCAGCTTGCTCGGGGTCGGAAACACCATATATTTT. Amino acid sequence: CASSLLGVGNTIYF. V is TRBV5-5 and J is TRBJ1-3; D gene unclear. The CDR3 extends over 14 amino acids. V shed 1 base and J shed 4 bases, with 9 bases lying between them. The V gene's germline CDR1 is SGHKS and CDR2 YYEKEE (reference sequence).

This clone showed up just once. This chain links TRBV30 with TRBJ1-1; TRBD1 matches 7 bases. Germline V gene data show CDR1 as GTSNPN and CDR2 as SVGIG (reference sequence). This CDR3 comprises 14 residues. The trim removed 3 bases at V and 2 bases at J, leaving 6 bases unmatched. The CDR3 DNA sequence: TGTGCCTGGAGGAAGACAGGGATCAACACTGAAGCTTTCTTT. Translating gives CAWRKTGINTEAFF.

The V gene is TRBV12-1, the J gene TRBJ1-2. TRBV12-1 is a documented pseudogene. The CDR3 covers 14 residues. The CDR3 spells CASSQSSRWSGYTF. The DNA of the CDR3 is TGTGCCAGCTCCCAATCCAGTCGATGGAGTGGCTACACCTTC.

The rearrangement joins TRBV25-1 to TRBJ1-6, with D unresolved. The V gene's germline CDR1 is MGHDK and CDR2 SYGVNS. Trimming removed 6 bases from V and 7 bases from J, with 16 bases in between. This CDR3 region has 15 residues. The CDR3 sequence: CASSGLRHANSPLHF. The CDR3 DNA sequence: TGTGCCAGCAGCGGGTTACGACACGCGAATTCACCCCTCCACTTT.

The rearrangement joins TRBV7-2 to TRBJ2-2; D is unclear. This CDR3 has 13 amino acids. The V and J ends lost 4 bases and 5 bases respectively, with 8 bases between them. The germline gives CDR1 SGHTA, CDR2 FQGNSA. CDR3 in amino acids: CASSSRVTGELFF. CDR3 bases: TGTGCCAGCAGCTCGCGAGTGACCGGGGAGCTGTTTTTT. Full variable domain (outside the CDR3, taken from reference TRBV7-2 and TRBJ2-2): GAGVSQSPSNKVTEKGKDVELRCDPISGHTALYWYRQSLGQGLEFLIYFQGNSAPDKSGLPSDRFSAERTGGSVSTLTIQRTQQEDSAVYLCASSSRVTGELFFGEGSRLTVL.

The genes are TRBV5-1 and TRBJ2-3; D is ambiguous. With 4 bases removed from V and 4 bases from J, the gap between germline ends came to 10 bases. The germline V gene has CDR1 SGHRS and CDR2 YFSETQ. The CDR3 is 13 amino acids. This CDR3 is CASSRREADTQYF. The DNA of the CDR3 is TGCGCCAGCAGCCGCCGTGAGGCAGATACGCAGTATTTT.

The rearrangement uses TRBV7-9 and TRBJ2-7, with no clear D. Germline V CDR1 and CDR2: SEHNR, FQNEAQ (reference sequence). The CDR3 is made up of 13 amino acids. Trimming pared 3 bases from V and 2 bases from J, leaving 8 bases between. The CDR3 loop is CASSFDGPYEQYV. The CDR3 DNA sequence: TGTGCCAGCAGCTTTGACGGGCCCTACGAGCAGTACGTC.